These 11 T cell receptor beta chains came from one sample sequenced in a study of CD8 T cells in ankylosing spondylitis. Overall study results and limits: Ankylosing spondylitis blood appeared to be characterized by a TCR beta motif of roughly eight highly homologous variants.

Their recognized antigens are unknown. TCRdb used MiXCR to reprocess the 5' RACE reads, holding one entry per CDR3 protein. Among over 700,000 distinct CDR3 sequences listed, under 20% were seen once. What was sequenced was blood, either unsorted or a sorted T cell fraction (not recorded which). Receptor source: a male donor with ankylosing spondylitis.

J is TRBJ2-6 and V is TRBV12-3 or TRBV12-4, with D uncertain. Trimming stripped 5 bases from V and 0 bases from J, with 8 bases between. This CDR3 contains 15 residues. In nucleotides, the CDR3 is TGTGCCAGCAGTAGCATTAACTCTGGGGCCAACGTCCTGACTTTC. Translation gives CASSSINSGANVLTF.

The sample holds a few counts of this clonotype. The J gene is TRBJ2-5, the V gene TRBV30, with 9 bases fitting TRBD2. Trimming removed 5 bases from V and 7 bases from J; junction bases left unmatched: 5. The CDR3 has 12 amino acids. The germline V gene has CDR1 GTSNPN and CDR2 SVGIG (reference sequence). CDR3 DNA: TGTGCCTGGGCTAGCGGGGCAGGGACCCAGTACTTC. Protein sequence: CAWASGAGTQYF.

This clonotype was seen a handful of times. The chain recombines TRBV5-1 with TRBJ2-1; 9 bases are shared with TRBD2. Trimming took 0 bases from V and 7 from J; bases not matched to a gene: 11. This CDR3 has 17 residues. Germline V CDR1 and CDR2: SGHRS, YFSETQ. The CDR3 bases are TGCGCCAGCAGCTTGGTCCCAGCGCGGGAGGGCCAGAATGAGCAGTTCTTC. Translating gives CASSLVPAREGQNEQFF.

The chain links TRBV18 to TRBJ1-1; perhaps TRBD1 as D (5 bases). CDR3 size: 14 residues. From germline, CDR1 is KGHSH and CDR2 LQKENI. Trimming cost V 6 bases and J 1 base, with 12 bases left between them. DNA for the CDR3: TGTGCCAGCTCCCGGACGACAGCGAACACTGAAGCTTTCTTT. Amino acid sequence: CASSRTTANTEAFF.

This chain joins TRBV18 and TRBJ1-1, with D perhaps matching TRBD1 (5 bases). The V gene lost 6 bases and the J gene lost 5 bases, with 19 bases spanning the gap. CDR1 and CDR2 from the germline V gene are KGHSH and LQKENI. This CDR3 has 15 residues. The CDR3 is CASSPGVLGTTEAFF. CDR3 coding DNA: TGTGCCAGCTCCCCGGGCGTGCTCGGGACGACTGAAGCTTTCTTT.

This clonotype was counted only a few times. The rearrangement joins TRBV2 to TRBJ1-5; TRBD1 matches at 11 bases. Germline-derived CDR1 and CDR2 are SNHLY and FYNNEI. With V trimmed by 7 bases and J by 4 bases, 6 bases remained unmatched. This CDR3 has 15 amino acids. The CDR3 bases are TGTGCCAGCACCGGACAGGGGGCGAAAAATCAGCCCCAGCATTTT. The encoded protein is CASTGQGAKNQPQHF.

This clonotype was observed at least ten times. The rearrangement links TRBV5-1 to TRBJ2-1, with D possibly matching TRBD2 (6 bases). The V and J ends lost 3 bases and 5 bases respectively, with 15 bases between them. Germline CDR1 and CDR2: SGHRS and YFSETQ. This CDR3 region has 15 residues. CDR3 in DNA: TGCGCCAGCAGCTATGTCTTAGCGGTTAACAATGAGCAGTTCTTC. Translated, it gives CASSYVLAVNNEQFF.

This clonotype was counted at least ten times. The gene calls are TRBV12-3 or TRBV12-4 and TRBJ2-7, with D hard to call. V dropped 4 bases and J dropped 7 bases, with 8 bases sitting between them. The CDR3 runs 11 residues. The CDR3: CASSSQWEQYF. The CDR3 nucleotides read TGTGCCAGCAGTTCTCAGTGGGAGCAGTACTTC.

The rearrangement links TRBV30 to TRBJ2-5; D is undetermined. The CDR3 sequence is 14 residues long. The V end was cut by 1 base, the J end by 2 bases, with 11 bases between. Germline V gene data show CDR1 as GTSNPN and CDR2 as SVGIG (reference sequence). The chain's CDR3 is CAWSGWQTQETQYF. The CDR3 bases are TGTGCCTGGAGTGGTTGGCAGACACAAGAGACCCAGTACTTC.

The chain couples TRBV29-1 to TRBJ1-1, with D unclear. The CDR3 extends over 14 amino acids. Trimming took 3 bases from V and 0 from J, leaving 11 bases between them. In germline, CDR1 is SQVTM, CDR2 ANQGSEA. Here the CDR3 reads CSVEVAALNTEAFF. CDR3 nucleotides: TGCAGCGTTGAGGTGGCAGCCTTGAACACTGAAGCTTTCTTT.

This clonotype has more than one count but fewer than ten. The chain combines TRBV28 with TRBJ1-6; 7 bases match TRBD1. Losses at the gene ends were 5 bases for V and 9 bases for J; bases not matched to a gene: 13. This CDR3 comprises 16 residues. The germline gives CDR1 MDHEN, CDR2 SYDVKM. The CDR3: CASSEGTGDRASPLHF. For the CDR3, the DNA is TGTGCCAGCAGTGAGGGAACAGGGGATCGGGCTTCACCCCTCCACTTT.